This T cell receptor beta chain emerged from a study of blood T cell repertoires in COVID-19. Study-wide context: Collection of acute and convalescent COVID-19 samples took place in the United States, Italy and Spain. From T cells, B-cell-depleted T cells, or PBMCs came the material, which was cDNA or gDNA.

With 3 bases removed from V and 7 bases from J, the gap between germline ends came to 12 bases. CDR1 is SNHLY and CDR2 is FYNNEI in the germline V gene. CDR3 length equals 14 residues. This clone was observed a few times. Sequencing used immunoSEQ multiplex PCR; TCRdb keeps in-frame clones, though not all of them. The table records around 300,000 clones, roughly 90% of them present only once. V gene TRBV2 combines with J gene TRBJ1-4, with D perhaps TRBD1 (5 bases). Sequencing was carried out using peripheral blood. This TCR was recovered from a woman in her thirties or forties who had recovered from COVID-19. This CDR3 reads CASSDAGKVEKLFF. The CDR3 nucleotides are TGTGCCAGCAGTGACGCAGGGAAGGTTGAAAAACTGTTTTTT.